This is a list of T cell receptor beta chains from one sample in a study of CD8+ T cells in alopecia areata. Here immunoSEQ multiplex PCR was the method, and the copy in TCRdb shows in-frame clones only, minus some. The repertoire holds more than 95,000 clones, with 86% as singletons. Sequencing was performed on CD8+ T cells sorted from blood, taken at roughly week 30, from a patient treated with tofacitinib. The receptors shown here come from a human donor with alopecia areata. Both conserved end residues are part of each CDR3. D genes are given only for firm matches. For some rows the clone size is stated as once, few or many, or as a class when expanded; others skip it.

cdr3_aa cdr3_nt v_call cdr3_length clone_size d_call j_call
CASSQGFRDSGNEQFF TGCGCCAGCAGCCAAGGTTTCCGGGACAGTGGCAATGAGCAGTTCTTC TRBV4-1 16 NA TRBD1 TRBJ2-1
CASSQDPLAGANEQFF TGCGCCAGCAGCCAAGATCCCCTAGCGGGAGCCAATGAGCAGTTCTTC TRBV4-1 16 NA TRBD2 TRBJ2-1
CASSPDRDLFYEQYF TGTGCCAGCAGCCCAGACAGGGATCTCTTCTACGAGCAGTACTTC TRBV27 15 NA TRBD1 TRBJ2-7
CASLAGGTDTQYF TGTGCCAGTCTAGCGGGAGGCACAGATACGCAGTATTTT TRBV19 13 NA TRBD2 TRBJ2-3
CASSQPGQRCCADTGELFF TGCGCCAGCAGTCAGCCGGGACAGCGATGTTGTGCGGACACCGGGGAGCTGTTTTTT TRBV23-1 19 few TRBD1 TRBJ2-2
CASSEMASGGYEQYF TGTGCCAGCAGTGAGATGGCTAGCGGGGGCTACGAGCAGTACTTC TRBV2 15 NA TRBD2 TRBJ2-7
CASSELAGENIQYF TGTGCCAGCAGTGAGCTAGCGGGAGAAAACATTCAGTACTTC TRBV2 14 NA TRBD2 TRBJ2-4
CASSEGVYNEQFF TGCGCCAGCAGTGAGGGAGTATACAATGAGCAGTTCTTC TRBV10-2 13 NA NA TRBJ2-1
CASSHAPWTSGKETQYF TGCGCCAGCAGCCATGCCCCCTGGACTAGCGGGAAAGAGACCCAGTACTTC TRBV4-1 17 NA TRBD2 TRBJ2-5
CASSAQGAEDNEQFF TGTGCCAGCAGCGCACAGGGGGCTGAGGACAATGAGCAGTTCTTC TRBV9 15 NA TRBD1 TRBJ2-1
CASSQRPYSNQPQHF TGCGCCAGCAGCCAGCGCCCGTATAGCAATCAGCCCCAGCATTTT TRBV4-1 15 NA NA TRBJ1-5
CASFPRGRTDTQYF TGTGCCAGCTTCCCCCGGGGGCGCACAGATACGCAGTATTTT TRBV7-9 14 NA NA TRBJ2-3
CASSKDGQEQFF TGTGCCAGCAGTAAGGACGGACAGGAGCAGTTCTTC TRBV6-5 12 NA NA TRBJ2-1
CASSPDSLTEAFF TGTGCCAGCAGCCCAGACAGCCTCACTGAAGCTTTCTTT TRBV7-9 13 NA NA TRBJ1-1
CASSSRGAGTTDTQYF TGTGCCAGCAGCTCCCGTGGAGCGGGAACCACAGATACGCAGTATTTT TRBV4-2 16 NA TRBD2 TRBJ2-3
CAWSVSERETYNEQFF TGTGCCTGGAGTGTTTCTGAGCGGGAGACCTACAATGAGCAGTTCTTC TRBV30 16 NA TRBD2 TRBJ2-1
CASSLGPDRLEYEQYF TGTGCCAGCAGCTTGGGGCCGGACCGGCTGGAATACGAGCAGTACTTC TRBV5-6 16 NA NA TRBJ2-7
CASRSTSNEQFF TGCGCCAGCAGATCAACTAGCAATGAGCAGTTCTTC TRBV5-1 12 NA NA TRBJ2-1
CSSGRENYGYTF TGCAGCTCCGGACGGGAGAACTATGGCTACACCTTC TRBV29-1 12 NA NA TRBJ1-2
CASIAGGERGAQYF TGTGCCAGCATAGCTGGGGGCGAGCGCGGGGCCCAGTACTTC TRBV2 14 NA NA TRBJ2-5
CASSFPSSGGTDTQYF TGTGCCAGCAGCTTCCCATCCAGCGGGGGCACAGATACGCAGTATTTT TRBV7-9 16 NA TRBD2 TRBJ2-3
CASSITISVDTYEQYF TGTGCCAGTAGTATCACGATTTCAGTGGATACCTACGAGCAGTACTTC TRBV19 16 NA NA TRBJ2-7
CASSIGPGSGQPQHF TGTGCCAGTAGTATCGGTCCAGGGTCAGGTCAGCCCCAGCATTTT TRBV19 15 once NA TRBJ1-5
CASSLTQDQGQPQHF TGTGCCAGCAGTTTAACCCAAGACCAGGGGCAGCCCCAGCATTTT TRBV27 15 NA NA TRBJ1-5
CASSETAGWGNSPLHF TGTGCCAGCAGTGAAACGGCGGGTTGGGGTAATTCACCCCTCCACTTT TRBV2 16 NA NA TRBJ1-6
CASSYGVEGFNEQFF TGTGCCAGCAGTTACGGGGTAGAAGGGTTCAATGAGCAGTTCTTC TRBV6-5 15 NA NA TRBJ2-1
CASSLGQSYEQYF TGTGCCAGCAGCTTAGGGCAGTCCTACGAGCAGTACTTC TRBV11-2 13 NA NA TRBJ2-7
CASSLVPHEQFF TGTGCCAGCAGCTTAGTGCCGCATGAGCAGTTCTTC TRBV7-2 12 NA NA TRBJ2-1
CASSLDTVEETQYF TGTGCCAGCAGCTTGGATACCGTGGAGGAGACCCAGTACTTC TRBV5-4 14 NA NA TRBJ2-5
CASSLRATSGSGDEQYF TGCGCCAGCAGCCTTAGGGCAACAAGCGGGAGTGGGGACGAGCAGTACTTC TRBV4-1 17 once TRBD2 TRBJ2-7
CASRASTDTQYF TGTGCCAGCAGGGCTAGCACAGATACGCAGTATTTT TRBV28 12 NA NA TRBJ2-3
CASSLNRPNEQFF TGTGCCAGCAGCTTAAACAGACCTAATGAGCAGTTCTTC TRBV7-2 13 NA NA TRBJ2-1
CASSIQGGTEAFF TGTGCCAGTAGCATACAAGGGGGCACTGAAGCTTTCTTT TRBV19 13 NA NA TRBJ1-1
CASSPGGSEFF TGTGCCAGCAGCCCGGGGGGCTCTGAGTTCTTC TRBV7-9 11 few NA TRBJ2-1
CASRGQGNTEAFF TGTGCCAGCAGGGGACAGGGGAACACTGAAGCTTTCTTT TRBV2 13 NA TRBD1 TRBJ1-1
CASSLGGSGANVLTF TGTGCCAGCAGCTTAGGAGGCTCTGGGGCCAACGTCCTGACTTTC TRBV7-3 15 NA NA TRBJ2-6
CASSLAGSYGYTF TGTGCCAGCAGCTTGGCAGGGAGCTATGGCTACACCTTC TRBV7-9 13 NA NA TRBJ1-2
CASSLTGNQPQHF TGTGCCAGTAGTCTGACAGGGAATCAGCCCCAGCATTTT TRBV19 13 few TRBD1 TRBJ1-5